This T cell receptor (beta chain) stems from a study of T cells expressing NK-cell markers. The germline V gene encodes CDR1 SQVTM and CDR2 ANQGSEA. The CDR3 totals 14 residues. TCRdb reworked the 5' RACE reads into one entry per CDR3 protein, no DNA. The sample totals about 170,000 distinct CDR3 sequences. The V and J genes are TRBV29-1 and TRBJ2-7; TCRdb's D call, TRBD1, is unchecked because there is no DNA. Specimen: blood T cells: a sorted CD56 or NKG2C T cell subset, CD4+ or CD8+ T cells, or bulk PBMC T cells (not recorded which). The clonotype originates from a man aged 18 to 70 in good health. The CDR3 here is CSVGGGQGFYEQYF.